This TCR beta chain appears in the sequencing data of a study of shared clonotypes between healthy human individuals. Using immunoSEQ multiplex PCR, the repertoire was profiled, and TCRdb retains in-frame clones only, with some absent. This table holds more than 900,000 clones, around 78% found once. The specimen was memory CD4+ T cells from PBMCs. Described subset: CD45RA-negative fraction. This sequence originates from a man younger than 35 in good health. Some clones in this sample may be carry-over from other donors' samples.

CDR3 sequence reads: CASSFTANTIYF. The CDR3 DNA reads as TGTGCCAGCAGCTTCACGGCCAACACCATATATTTT. The genes are TRBV11-2 and TRBJ1-3, with D unresolved. Germline V gene sequence: CDR1 SGHAT, CDR2 FQNNGV. With 3 bases removed from V and 7 bases from J, the gap between germline ends came to 7 bases. The CDR3 extends over 12 amino acids.